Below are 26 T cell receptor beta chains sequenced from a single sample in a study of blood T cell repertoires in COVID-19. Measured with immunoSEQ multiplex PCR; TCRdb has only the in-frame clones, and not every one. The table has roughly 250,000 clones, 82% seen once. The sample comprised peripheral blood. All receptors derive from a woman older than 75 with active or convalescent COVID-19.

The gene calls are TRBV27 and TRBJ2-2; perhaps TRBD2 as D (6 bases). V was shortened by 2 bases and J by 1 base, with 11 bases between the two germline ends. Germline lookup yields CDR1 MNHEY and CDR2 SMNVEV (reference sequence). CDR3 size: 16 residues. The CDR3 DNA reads TGTGCCAGCAGTTTACGGCGGACTATGAACACCGGGGAGCTGTTTTTT. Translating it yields CASSLRRTMNTGELFF.

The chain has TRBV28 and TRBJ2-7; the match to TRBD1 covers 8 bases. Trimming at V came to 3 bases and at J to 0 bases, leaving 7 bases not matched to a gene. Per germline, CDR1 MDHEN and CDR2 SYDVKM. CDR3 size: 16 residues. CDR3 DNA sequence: TGTGCCAGCAGTTTGAGGGACAGGATCATCTCCTACGAGCAGTACTTC. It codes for CASSLRDRIISYEQYF.

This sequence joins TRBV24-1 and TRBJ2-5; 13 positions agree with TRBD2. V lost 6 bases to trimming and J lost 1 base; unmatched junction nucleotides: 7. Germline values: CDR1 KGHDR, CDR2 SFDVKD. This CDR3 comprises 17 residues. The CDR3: CATSSTSGRAFQETQYF. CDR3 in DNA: TGTGCCACCAGTAGTACTAGCGGGAGGGCCTTCCAAGAGACCCAGTACTTC.

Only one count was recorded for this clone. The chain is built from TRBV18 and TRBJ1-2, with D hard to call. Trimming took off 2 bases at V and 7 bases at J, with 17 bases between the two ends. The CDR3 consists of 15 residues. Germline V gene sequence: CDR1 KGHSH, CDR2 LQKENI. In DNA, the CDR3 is TGTGCCAGCTCACCAGGAGGGTCTGGTTCGAGTGGCTACACCTTC. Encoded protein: CASSPGGSGSSGYTF.

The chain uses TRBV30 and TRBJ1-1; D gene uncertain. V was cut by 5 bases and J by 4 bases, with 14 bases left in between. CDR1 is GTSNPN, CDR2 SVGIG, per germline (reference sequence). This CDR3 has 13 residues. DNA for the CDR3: TGTGCCTGGGAAAGAGGGCTGGGCACTGAAGCTTTCTTT. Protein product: CAWERGLGTEAFF.

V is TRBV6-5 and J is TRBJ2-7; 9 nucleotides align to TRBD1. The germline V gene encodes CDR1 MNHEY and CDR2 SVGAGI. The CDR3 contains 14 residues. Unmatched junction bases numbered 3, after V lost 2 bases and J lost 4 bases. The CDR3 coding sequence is TGTGCCAGCAGTTACCGGGACAGGGTTTACGAGCAGTACTTC. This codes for CASSYRDRVYEQYF.

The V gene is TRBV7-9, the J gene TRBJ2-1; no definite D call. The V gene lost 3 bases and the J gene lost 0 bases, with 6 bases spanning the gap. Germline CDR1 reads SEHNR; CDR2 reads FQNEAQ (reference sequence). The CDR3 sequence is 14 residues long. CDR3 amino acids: CASSLGSSYNEQFF. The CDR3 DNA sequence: TGTGCCAGCAGCTTGGGCTCCTCCTACAATGAGCAGTTCTTC.

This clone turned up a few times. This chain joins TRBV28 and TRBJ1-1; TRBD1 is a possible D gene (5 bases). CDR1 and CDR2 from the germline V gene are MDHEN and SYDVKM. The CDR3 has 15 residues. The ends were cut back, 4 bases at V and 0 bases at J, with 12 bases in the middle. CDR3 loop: CASSSLDRLNTEAFF. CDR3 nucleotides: TGTGCCAGCAGTTCCTTAGACAGACTGAACACTGAAGCTTTCTTT.

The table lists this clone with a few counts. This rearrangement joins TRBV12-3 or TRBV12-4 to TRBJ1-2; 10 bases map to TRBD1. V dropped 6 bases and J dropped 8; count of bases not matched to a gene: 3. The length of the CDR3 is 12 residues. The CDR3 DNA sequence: TGTGCCAGCAGGGACAGGGGGAACGGCTACACCTTC. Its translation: CASRDRGNGYTF.

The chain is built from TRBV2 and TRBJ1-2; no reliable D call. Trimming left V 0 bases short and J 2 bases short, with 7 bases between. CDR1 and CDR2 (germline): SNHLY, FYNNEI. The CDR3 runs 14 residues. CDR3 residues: CASSEAGRNYGYTF. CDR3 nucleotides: TGTGCCAGCAGTGAAGCTGGCAGAAACTATGGCTACACCTTC.

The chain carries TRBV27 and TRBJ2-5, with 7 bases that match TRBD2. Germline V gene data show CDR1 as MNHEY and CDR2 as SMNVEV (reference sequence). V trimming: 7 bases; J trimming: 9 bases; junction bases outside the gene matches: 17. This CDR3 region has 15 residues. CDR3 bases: TGTGCCAGCACCTCTTGGGCTAGCGGAGTTGAGGCCCAGTACTTC. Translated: CASTSWASGVEAQYF.

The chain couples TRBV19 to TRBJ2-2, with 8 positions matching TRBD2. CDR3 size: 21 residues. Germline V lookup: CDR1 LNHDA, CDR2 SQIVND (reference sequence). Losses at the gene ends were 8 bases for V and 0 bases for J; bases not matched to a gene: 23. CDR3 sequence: CASVVRRRGGIQDANTGELFF. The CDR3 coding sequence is TGTGCCAGTGTCGTGCGCCGCCGGGGGGGGATACAGGACGCGAACACCGGGGAGCTGTTTTTT.

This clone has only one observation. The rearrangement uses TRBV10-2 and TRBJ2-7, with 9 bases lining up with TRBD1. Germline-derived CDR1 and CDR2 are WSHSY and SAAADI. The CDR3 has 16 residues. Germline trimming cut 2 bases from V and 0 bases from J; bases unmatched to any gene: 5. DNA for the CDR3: TGCGCCAGCAGTGAGCTAGGACAGGGGTCCTCCTACGAGCAGTACTTC. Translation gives CASSELGQGSSYEQYF.

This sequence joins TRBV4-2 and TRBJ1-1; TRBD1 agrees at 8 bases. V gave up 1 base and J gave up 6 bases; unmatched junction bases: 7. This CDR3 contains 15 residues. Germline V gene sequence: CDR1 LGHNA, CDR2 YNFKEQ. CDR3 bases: TGTGCCAGCAGCCAAGTTGGACAGGGTCTCGCTGAAGCTTTCTTT. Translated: CASSQVGQGLAEAFF.

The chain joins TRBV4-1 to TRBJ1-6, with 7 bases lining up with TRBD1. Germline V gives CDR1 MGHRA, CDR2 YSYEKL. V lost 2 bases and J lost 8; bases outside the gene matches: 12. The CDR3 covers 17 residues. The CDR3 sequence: CASSQRKAQGFDSPLHF. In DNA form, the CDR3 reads TGCGCCAGCAGCCAAAGGAAGGCACAGGGGTTTGATTCACCCCTCCACTTT.

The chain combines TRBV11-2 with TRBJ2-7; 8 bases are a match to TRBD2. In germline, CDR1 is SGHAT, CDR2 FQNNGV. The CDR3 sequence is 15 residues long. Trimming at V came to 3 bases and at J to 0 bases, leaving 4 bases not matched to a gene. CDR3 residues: CASSFHTSGSYEQYF. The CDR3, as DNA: TGTGCCAGCAGCTTCCACACTAGCGGCTCCTACGAGCAGTACTTC.

CDR3 nucleotides: TGCGCCAGCAGCTCCCCAACGACTAGCGGGAGTCCCCACAATGAGCAGTTCTTC. As protein: CASSSPTTSGSPHNEQFF. The chain carries TRBV5-1 and TRBJ2-1, with 12 bases matching TRBD2. The CDR3 totals 18 residues. Germline V gene data show CDR1 as SGHRS and CDR2 as YFSETQ. V shed 3 bases, J shed 5 bases, and the junction held 12 bases outside the gene matches.

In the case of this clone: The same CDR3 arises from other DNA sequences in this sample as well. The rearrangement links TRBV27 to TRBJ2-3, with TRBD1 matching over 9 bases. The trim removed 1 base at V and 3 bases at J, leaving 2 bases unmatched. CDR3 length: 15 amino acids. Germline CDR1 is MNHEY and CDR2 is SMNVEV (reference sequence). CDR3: CASSLWDRVTDTQYF. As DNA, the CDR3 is TGTGCCAGCAGTTTATGGGACAGGGTAACAGATACGCAGTATTTT.

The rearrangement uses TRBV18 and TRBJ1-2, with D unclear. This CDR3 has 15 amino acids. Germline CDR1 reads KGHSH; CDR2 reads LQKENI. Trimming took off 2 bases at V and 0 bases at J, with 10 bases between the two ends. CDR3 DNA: TGTGCCAGCTCACCAGGGCAGGCGACTAACTATGGCTACACCTTC. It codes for CASSPGQATNYGYTF.

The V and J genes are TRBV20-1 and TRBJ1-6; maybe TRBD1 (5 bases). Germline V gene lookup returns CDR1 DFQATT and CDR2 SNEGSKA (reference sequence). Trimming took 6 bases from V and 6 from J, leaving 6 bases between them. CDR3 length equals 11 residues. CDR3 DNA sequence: TGCAGTGCCGGGGGTAATTCACCCCTCCACTTT. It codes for CSAGGNSPLHF.

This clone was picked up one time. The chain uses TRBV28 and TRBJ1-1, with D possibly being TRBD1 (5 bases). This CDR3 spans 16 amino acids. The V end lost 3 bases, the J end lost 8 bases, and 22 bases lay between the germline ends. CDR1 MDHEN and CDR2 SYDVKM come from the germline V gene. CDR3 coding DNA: TGTGCCAGCAGTTTTTTCAGCCGGGGGTCCCAGATGGAAGCTTTCTTT. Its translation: CASSFFSRGSQMEAFF.

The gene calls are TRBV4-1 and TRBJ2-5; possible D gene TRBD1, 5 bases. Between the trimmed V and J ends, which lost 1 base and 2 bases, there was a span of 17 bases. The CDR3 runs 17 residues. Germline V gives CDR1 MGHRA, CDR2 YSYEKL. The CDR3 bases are TGCGCCAGCAGCCAAGGAAAGGGGATCGACGCGCAAGAGACCCAGTACTTC. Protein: CASSQGKGIDAQETQYF.

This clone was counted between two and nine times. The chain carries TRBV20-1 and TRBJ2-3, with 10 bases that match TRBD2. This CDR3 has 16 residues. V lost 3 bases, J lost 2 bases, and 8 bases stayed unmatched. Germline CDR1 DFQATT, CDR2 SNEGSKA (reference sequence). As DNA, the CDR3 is TGCAGTGCTAGTGGCCTAGCGGGGGCCTACACAGATACGCAGTATTTT. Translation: CSASGLAGAYTDTQYF.

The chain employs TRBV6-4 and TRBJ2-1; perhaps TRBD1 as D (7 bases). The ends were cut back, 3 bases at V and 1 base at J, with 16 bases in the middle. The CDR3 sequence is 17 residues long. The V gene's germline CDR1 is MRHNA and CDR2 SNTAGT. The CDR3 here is CASSDSRRGRSYNEQFF. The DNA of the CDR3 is TGTGCCAGCAGTGATTCCCGCAGGGGGAGGTCCTACAATGAGCAGTTCTTC.

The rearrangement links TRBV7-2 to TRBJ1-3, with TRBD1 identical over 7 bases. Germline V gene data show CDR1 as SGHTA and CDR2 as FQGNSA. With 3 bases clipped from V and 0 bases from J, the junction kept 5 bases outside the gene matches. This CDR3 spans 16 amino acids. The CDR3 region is CASSFRDSHSGNTIYF. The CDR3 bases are TGTGCCAGCAGCTTCAGGGACAGCCACTCTGGAAACACCATATATTTT.

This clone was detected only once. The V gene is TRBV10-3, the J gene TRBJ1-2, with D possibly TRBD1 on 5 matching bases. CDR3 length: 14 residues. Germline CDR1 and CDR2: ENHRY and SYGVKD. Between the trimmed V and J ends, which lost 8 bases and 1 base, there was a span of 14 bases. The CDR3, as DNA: TGTGCCATCCGGGGGGAGGGGAATAACTATGGCTACACCTTC. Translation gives CAIRGEGNNYGYTF.